Listed below are T cell receptor beta chains from one sample, sequenced in a study of beta chain features in type 1 diabetes. Generated by immunoSEQ multiplex PCR, the TCRdb table keeps only in-frame clones and is missing some. Of about 900,000 clones listed, about a sixth are singletons. Input material: naive CD4+ T cells from blood. Receptors originate from a young woman in good health. The CDR3 runs from the conserved cysteine through the conserved F or W. The D gene is left open where the match is weak. Expanded clones are given a class, and other clones once, few, many or no size at all.

clone size	V gene	J gene	D gene	CDR3 protein	CDR3 DNA
-	TRBV27	TRBJ1-2	-	CASSSGGLGRLGYTF	TGTGCCAGCAGTTCTGGGGGTTTGGGGAGGTTGGGCTACACCTTC
few	TRBV4-3	TRBJ2-2	-	CASSRPGSITGELFF	TGCGCCAGCAGCCGGCCCGGGAGCATCACCGGGGAGCTGTTTTTT
few	TRBV7-2	TRBJ2-7	-	CASSLGTGNYEQYF	TGTGCCAGCAGCTTAGGAACTGGAAACTACGAGCAGTACTTC
-	TRBV29-1	TRBJ2-2	-	CSVRQTTNTGELFF	TGCAGCGTTCGACAGACGACGAACACCGGGGAGCTGTTTTTT
-	TRBV29-1	TRBJ2-3	TRBD1	CSANRGLTDTQYF	TGCAGCGCGAACAGGGGCCTTACAGATACGCAGTATTTT
few	TRBV4-2	TRBJ2-7	-	CASSLETFAYEQYF	TGTGCCAGCAGCCTCGAGACTTTCGCCTACGAGCAGTACTTC
few	TRBV25-1	TRBJ1-4	TRBD1	CASSELGQGEREKLFF	TGTGCCAGCAGTGAGCTCGGACAGGGGGAACGGGAAAAACTGTTTTTT
few	TRBV7-8	TRBJ1-2	-	CASSPIVVETYGYTF	TGTGCCAGCAGCCCGATTGTAGTTGAGACCTATGGCTACACCTTC
few	TRBV7-9	TRBJ1-1	-	CASSLWGSGAFF	TGTGCCAGCAGCTTGTGGGGAAGCGGCGCTTTCTTT
few	TRBV18	TRBJ2-1	-	CASSLKWGRDNEQFF	TGTGCCAGCTCACTTAAGTGGGGACGCGACAATGAGCAGTTCTTC
-	TRBV4-2	TRBJ1-4	TRBD1	CASSQDLRQGDEKLFF	TGTGCCAGCAGCCAAGATCTGAGACAGGGGGATGAAAAACTGTTTTTT
few	TRBV7-9	TRBJ2-1	TRBD2	CASSLDASGSRANEQFF	TGTGCCAGCAGCTTAGATGCTAGCGGGAGTCGGGCCAATGAGCAGTTCTTC
few	TRBV28	TRBJ2-7	TRBD2	CASETSGGYEQYF	TGTGCCAGCGAGACTTCGGGAGGGTACGAGCAGTACTTC
few	TRBV11-2	TRBJ2-1	-	CASSLDRTDQFF	TGTGCCAGCAGCTTAGACCGGACAGATCAGTTCTTC
few	TRBV19	TRBJ2-2	-	CASSHATNTGELFF	TGTGCCAGCTCGCACGCCACGAACACCGGGGAGCTGTTTTTT
-	TRBV18	TRBJ1-4	-	CASSPSLGEKLFF	TGTGCCAGCTCACCAAGTTTGGGGGAAAAACTGTTTTTT
few	TRBV18	TRBJ2-1	-	CASSPLPIQGYDNEQFF	TGTGCCAGCTCACCACTTCCGATCCAGGGATATGACAATGAGCAGTTCTTC
few	TRBV7-2	TRBJ2-5	-	CASSLVAGPVQETQYF	TGTGCCAGCAGCTTAGTGGCGGGGCCCGTCCAAGAGACCCAGTACTTC
-	TRBV5-1	TRBJ1-5	TRBD1	CASSSGQADQPQHF	TGCGCCAGCAGCTCCGGACAGGCCGATCAGCCCCAGCATTTT
-	TRBV9	TRBJ2-3	-	CASSVGSWTTMTDTQYF	TGTGCCAGCAGCGTAGGGTCCTGGACAACGATGACAGATACGCAGTATTTT
-	TRBV11-2	TRBJ2-7	-	CASSPELGAPYEQYF	TGTGCCAGCAGCCCCGAATTGGGGGCCCCCTACGAGCAGTACTTC
-	TRBV10-3	TRBJ2-1	-	CAISSLSSHEQFF	TGTGCCATCAGTTCCTTATCTTCCCACGAGCAGTTCTTC
-	TRBV7-9	TRBJ2-1	-	CASSPGVSQFF	TGTGCCAGCAGCCCGGGGGTATCGCAGTTCTTC
few	TRBV6-1	TRBJ1-4	-	CASSVSVGKLFF	TGTGCCAGCAGTGTGAGCGTGGGGAAACTGTTTTTT
-	TRBV7-9	TRBJ2-3	-	CASSETDTQYF	TGTGCCAGCAGCGAAACAGATACGCAGTATTTT
few	TRBV10-3	TRBJ2-7	-	CAISENRGSSYEQYF	TGTGCCATCAGTGAGAACCGGGGGAGCTCCTACGAGCAGTACTTC
-	TRBV10-3	TRBJ1-5	TRBD1	CAISSGTGRRDQPQHF	TGTGCCATCAGCTCCGGGACAGGGAGAAGGGATCAGCCCCAGCATTTT
-	TRBV5-1	TRBJ1-2	-	CASSLRPGNNYGYTF	TGCGCCAGCAGCTTGAGGCCAGGGAATAACTATGGCTACACCTTC
-	TRBV5-6	TRBJ1-3	-	CASSLPGNTIYF	TGTGCCAGCAGCTTACCTGGAAACACCATATATTTT
-	TRBV4-2	TRBJ2-7	TRBD2	CASSQASRAGGPYEQYF	TGTGCCAGCAGCCAAGCTTCGCGCGCGGGAGGGCCTTACGAGCAGTACTTC
few	TRBV19	TRBJ2-5	-	CASSRNGVKETQYF	TGTGCCAGTTCCAGGAACGGGGTAAAAGAGACCCAGTACTTC
few	TRBV20-1	TRBJ2-7	-	CSASGHEQYF	TGCAGTGCTTCAGGACACGAGCAGTACTTC
few	TRBV6-5	TRBJ2-3	-	CASTPRLSGTDTQYF	TGTGCCAGCACCCCCCGGCTGTCAGGCACAGATACGCAGTATTTT
-	TRBV5-6	TRBJ2-7	-	CASSLRTYEQYF	TGTGCCAGCAGCCTCAGAACCTACGAGCAGTACTTC
few	TRBV10-3	TRBJ1-1	-	CATAIQQNTEAFF	TGTGCCACCGCGATACAGCAGAACACTGAAGCTTTCTTT
few	TRBV10-3	TRBJ2-7	-	CAISGGSWDEQYF	TGTGCCATCAGTGGGGGGAGTTGGGACGAGCAGTACTTC
-	TRBV10-2	TRBJ2-1	TRBD2	CASSERLAGDRNEQFF	TGCGCCAGCAGTGAGCGTTTAGCGGGAGATCGCAATGAGCAGTTCTTC
-	TRBV7-2	TRBJ2-7	TRBD1	CASSLARDRFYEQYF	TGTGCCAGCAGCTTAGCCCGGGACAGGTTCTACGAGCAGTACTTC
few	TRBV21-1	TRBJ2-7	-	CASSKVIIATGRGYEQYF	TGTGCCAGCAGCAAAGTGATAATTGCGACAGGGAGGGGGTACGAGCAGTACTTC
-	TRBV5-1	TRBJ2-2	-	CASSLVSGNTGELFF	TGCGCCAGCAGCTTGGTTAGCGGGAACACCGGGGAGCTGTTTTTT
few	TRBV21-1	TRBJ2-1	-	CASSKSRVGQSSVQFF	TGTGCCAGCAGCAAATCCCGAGTGGGACAATCTAGTGTGCAGTTCTTC
-	TRBV4-2	TRBJ1-1	-	CASSQRLSTEAFF	TGTGCCAGCAGCCAACGGTTGTCGACTGAAGCTTTCTTT